This paragraph covers one TCR beta chain sequence. Participants were placed into cohorts based on the clinical history they reported. The protocol was immunoSEQ multiplex PCR, while the TCRdb copy is restricted to in-frame clones and leaves out a portion. The sample lists hundreds of thousands of clones; approximately 85% were seen once. The CDR3 spans 14 residues. The V end was cut by 1 base, the J end by 6 bases, with 11 bases between. CDR1 and CDR2 from the germline V gene are SGHRS and YFSETQ. This sample is part of a study of blood T cell repertoires in COVID-19. Sample: PBMCs or T cells enriched from blood (not recorded which). The receptor comes from a woman aged 50 to 60 with acute COVID-19. The chain employs TRBV5-1 and TRBJ2-1, with D possibly matching TRBD1 (6 bases). The CDR3 reads CASSLWQGSNEQFF. The DNA of the CDR3 is TGCGCCAGCAGCTTGTGGCAGGGGAGCAATGAGCAGTTCTTC.